Included here is one TCR beta chain sequence, with context. This sample stems from a study of CD8 T cells in Susac syndrome. Random hexamers were used to reverse transcribe an amount of about 0.45 to 1 ug RNA. Via MiXCR, TCRdb re-called the immunoSEQ multiplex PCR reads, giving one row per CDR3 protein. The table records about 190,000 distinct CDR3 sequences, 90% to 97% of them present only once. Germline loops: CDR1 SGHNT, CDR2 YENEEA. V shed 5 bases and J 5 bases; nucleotides not matched to a gene: 8. CDR3 length: 14 residues. This rearrangement joins TRBV11-3 to TRBJ2-7; 8 nucleotides line up with TRBD2. The clonotype comes from a human donor with Susac syndrome. The sequenced material came from CD4+ T cells from PBMCs. CDR3 sequence: CASSLGGASDEQYF. The DNA for the CDR3 is TGTGCCAGCAGCCTCGGGGGGGCCAGCGACGAGCAGTACTTC.